This passage covers 10 T cell receptor beta chains from one sample sequenced in a study of blood T cell repertoires in COVID-19. The assay was immunoSEQ multiplex PCR, and TCRdb's table has in-frame clones only and misses some. The table lists about 200,000 clones, roughly 80% of them singletons, with about 10% in the top ten. The sequencing sample was made of peripheral blood. The receptors were sampled from a woman aged 80 or over with acute or convalescent COVID-19.

V usage is TRBV9 and J usage is TRBJ2-3, with 9 bases matching TRBD1. After removal of 0 bases from V and 6 bases from J, the junction contained 14 bases not matched to a gene. Germline CDR1 and CDR2: SGDLS and YYNGEE. CDR3 length: 18 residues. CDR3 nucleotides: TGTGCCAGCAGCGTAGCCTCCCGGGGGACAGGGAACATGGATACGCAGTATTTT. It specifies CASSVASRGTGNMDTQYF. Filled out from reference TRBV9 and TRBJ2-3, the complete variable domain reads DSGVTQTPKHLITATGQRVTLRCSPRSGDLSVYWYQQSLDQGLQFLIQYYNGEERAKGNILERFSAQQFPDLHSELNLSSLELGDSALYFCASSVASRGTGNMDTQYFGPGTRLTVL.

V and J are TRBV19 and TRBJ2-7; 11 bases match TRBD1. Germline-derived CDR1 and CDR2 are LNHDA and SQIVND (reference sequence). Trimming at V came to 5 bases and at J to 6 bases, leaving 9 bases not matched to a gene. The CDR3 has 15 amino acids. CDR3 sequence: CASSAPGQGVREQYF. DNA of the CDR3: TGTGCCAGTAGTGCGCCGGGACAGGGGGTCCGCGAGCAGTACTTC.

The genes are TRBV6-5 and TRBJ2-3, with TRBD1 identical over 10 bases. The CDR3 is 13 amino acids. Germline V gene data show CDR1 as MNHEY and CDR2 as SVGAGI. The CDR3 DNA reads as TGTGCTTCTCGGACAGGGGGGGCAGATACGCAGTATTTT. Its translation is CASRTGGADTQYF.

The chain joins TRBV28 to TRBJ1-4; D is perhaps TRBD1 (6 bases). V lost 3 bases to trimming and J lost 3 bases, with 11 bases between them. Germline V CDR1 and CDR2: MDHEN, SYDVKM. This CDR3 spans 15 amino acids. As DNA, the CDR3 is TGTGCCAGCAGTTTTCTCAGGGGAGCTAATGAAAAACTGTTTTTT. Its translation: CASSFLRGANEKLFF.

This clone was counted only a few times. The genes are TRBV30 and TRBJ1-4; D gene uncertain. Germline CDR1 reads GTSNPN; CDR2 reads SVGIG (reference sequence). This CDR3 has 13 residues. V shed 2 bases and J shed 3 bases, with 7 bases lying between them. This chain's CDR3 is CAWSRVPNEKLFF. DNA of the CDR3: TGTGCCTGGAGTCGGGTCCCTAATGAAAAACTGTTTTTT.

The CDR3 region is CASSPNRELYEQYF. The CDR3 nucleotides read TGTGCCAGCTCACCAAACAGGGAATTATACGAGCAGTACTTC. The chain is built from TRBV18 and TRBJ2-7; D is perhaps TRBD1 (6 bases). The germline V and J ends were trimmed by 2 bases and 4 bases, with 12 bases remaining between them. The CDR3 has 14 amino acids. CDR1 is KGHSH and CDR2 is LQKENI in the germline V gene. Full variable domain (missing parts from reference TRBV18 and TRBJ2-7): NAGVMQNPRHLVRRRGQEARLRCSPMKGHSHVYWYRQLPEEGLKFMVYLQKENIIDESGMPKERFSAEFPKEGPSILRIQQVVRGDSAAYFCASSPNRELYEQYFGPGTRLTVT.

The rearrangement links TRBV3-1 (or the pseudogene TRBV3-2) to TRBJ2-1; D possibly corresponds to TRBD1 (6 bases). Germline assignment: CDR1 LGHDT and CDR2 YNNKEL (reference sequence). The CDR3 totals 13 residues. Trimming left V 4 bases short and J 10 bases short, with 14 bases between. The CDR3 here is CASSLNRVGEQFF. In DNA form, the CDR3 reads TGTGCCAGCAGCCTGAACAGGGTGGGGGAGCAGTTCTTC.

This sequence joins TRBV2 and TRBJ1-5; 8 bases align to TRBD1. J gave up 6 bases and V 6 bases, and 7 bases lay outside the gene matches. The CDR3 runs to 14 residues. Germline CDR1 reads SNHLY; CDR2 reads FYNNEI. CDR3 loop: CASSAGGGVQPQHF. CDR3 DNA: TGTGCCAGCAGCGCAGGGGGCGGGGTTCAGCCCCAGCATTTT.

This chain uses TRBV5-4 with TRBJ1-2; D might be TRBD1 (6 bases). CDR3 length: 13 amino acids. V shed 0 bases and J shed 5 bases, with 8 bases lying between them. CDR1 SGHNT and CDR2 YYREEE come from the germline V gene (reference sequence). CDR3 DNA: TGTGCCAGCAGCTTGGCCGGACAGTATGGCTACACCTTC. This codes for CASSLAGQYGYTF.

This chain joins TRBV28 and TRBJ1-2; no clear D. Per the germline V gene, CDR1 is MDHEN and CDR2 is SYDVKM. The V and J ends lost 5 bases and 4 bases respectively, with 17 bases between them. The CDR3 is 15 residues long. CDR3 nucleotides: TGTGCCAGCAGTAGGACCCCCGGAGGAGGCTATGGCTACACCTTC. It yields the protein CASSRTPGGGYGYTF.